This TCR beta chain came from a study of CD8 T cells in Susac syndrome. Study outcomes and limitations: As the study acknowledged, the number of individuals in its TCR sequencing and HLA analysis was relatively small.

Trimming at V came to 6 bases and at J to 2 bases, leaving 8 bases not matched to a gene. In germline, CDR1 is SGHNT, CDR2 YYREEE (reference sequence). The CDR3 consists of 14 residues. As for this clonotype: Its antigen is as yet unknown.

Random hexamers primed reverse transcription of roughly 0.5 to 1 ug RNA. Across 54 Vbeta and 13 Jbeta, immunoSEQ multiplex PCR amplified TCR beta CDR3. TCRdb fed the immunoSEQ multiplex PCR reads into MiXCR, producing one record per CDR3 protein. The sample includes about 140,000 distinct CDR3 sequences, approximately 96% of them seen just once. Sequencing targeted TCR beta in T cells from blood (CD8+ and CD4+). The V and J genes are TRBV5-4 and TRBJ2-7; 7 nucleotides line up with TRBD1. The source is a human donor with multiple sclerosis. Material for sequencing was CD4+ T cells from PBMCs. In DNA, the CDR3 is TGTGCCAGCAAGGTCCGGGACAGCCCCTACGAGCAGTACTTC. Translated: CASKVRDSPYEQYF. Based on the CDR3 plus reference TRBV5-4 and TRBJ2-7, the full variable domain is ETGVTQSPTHLIKTRGQQVTLRCSSQSGHNTVSWYQQALGQGPQFIFQYYREEENGRGNFPPRFSGLQFPNYSSELNVNALELDDSALYLCASKVRDSPYEQYFGPGTRLTVT.